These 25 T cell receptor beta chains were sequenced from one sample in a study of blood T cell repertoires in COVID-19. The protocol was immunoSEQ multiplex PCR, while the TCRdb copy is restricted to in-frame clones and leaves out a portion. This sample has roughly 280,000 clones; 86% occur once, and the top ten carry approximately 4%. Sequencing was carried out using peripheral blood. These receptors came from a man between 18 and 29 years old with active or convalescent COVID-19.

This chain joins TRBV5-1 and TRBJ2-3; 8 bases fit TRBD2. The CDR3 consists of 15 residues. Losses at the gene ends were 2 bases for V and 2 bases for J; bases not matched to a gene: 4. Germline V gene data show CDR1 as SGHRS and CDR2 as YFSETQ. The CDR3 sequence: CASSLGTRITDTQYF. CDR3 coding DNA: TGCGCCAGCAGCTTAGGGACTAGGATCACAGATACGCAGTATTTT.

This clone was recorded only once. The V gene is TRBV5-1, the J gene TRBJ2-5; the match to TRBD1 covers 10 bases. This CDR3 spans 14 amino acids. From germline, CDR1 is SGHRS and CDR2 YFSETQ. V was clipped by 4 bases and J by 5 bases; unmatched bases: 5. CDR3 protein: CASSRDRGFETQYF. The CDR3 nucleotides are TGCGCCAGCAGCCGGGACAGGGGTTTTGAGACCCAGTACTTC.

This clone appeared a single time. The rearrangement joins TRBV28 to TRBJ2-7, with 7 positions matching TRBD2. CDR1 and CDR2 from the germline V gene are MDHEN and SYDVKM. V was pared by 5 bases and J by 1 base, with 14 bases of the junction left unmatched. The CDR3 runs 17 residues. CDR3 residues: CASSGWSRSGVSYEQYF. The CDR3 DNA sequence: TGTGCCAGCAGTGGATGGTCTCGGAGCGGGGTTTCCTACGAGCAGTACTTC.

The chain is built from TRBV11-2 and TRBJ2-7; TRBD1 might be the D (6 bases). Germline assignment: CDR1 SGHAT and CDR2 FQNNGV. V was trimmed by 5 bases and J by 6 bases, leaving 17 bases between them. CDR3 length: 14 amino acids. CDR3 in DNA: TGTGCCAGCAGCGCCCTACAGGGTCGAGGCGAGCAGTACTTC. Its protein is CASSALQGRGEQYF. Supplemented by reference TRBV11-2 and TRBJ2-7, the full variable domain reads EAGVAQSPRYKIIEKRQSVAFWCNPISGHATLYWYQQILGQGPKLLIQFQNNGVVDDSQLPKDRFSAERLKGVDSTLKIQPAKLEDSAVYLCASSALQGRGEQYFGPGTRLTVT.

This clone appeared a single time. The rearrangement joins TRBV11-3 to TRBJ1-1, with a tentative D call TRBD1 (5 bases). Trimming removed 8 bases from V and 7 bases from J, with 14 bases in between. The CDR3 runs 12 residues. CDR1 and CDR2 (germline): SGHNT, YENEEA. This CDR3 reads CASGLGGIEAFF. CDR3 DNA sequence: TGTGCCAGCGGACTTGGGGGGATTGAAGCTTTCTTT.

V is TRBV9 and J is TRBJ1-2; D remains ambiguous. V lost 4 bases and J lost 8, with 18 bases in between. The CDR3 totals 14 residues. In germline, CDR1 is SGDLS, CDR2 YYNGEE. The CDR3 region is CASSSRTAGYGYTF. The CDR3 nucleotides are TGTGCCAGCAGCTCGAGGACCGCGGGGTACGGCTACACCTTC.

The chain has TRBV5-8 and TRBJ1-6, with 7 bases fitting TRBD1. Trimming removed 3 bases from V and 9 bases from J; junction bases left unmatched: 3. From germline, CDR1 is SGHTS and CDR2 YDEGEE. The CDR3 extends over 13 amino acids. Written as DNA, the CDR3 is TGTGCCAGCAGCTCCACAGGGGTTTCACCCCTCCACTTT. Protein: CASSSTGVSPLHF.

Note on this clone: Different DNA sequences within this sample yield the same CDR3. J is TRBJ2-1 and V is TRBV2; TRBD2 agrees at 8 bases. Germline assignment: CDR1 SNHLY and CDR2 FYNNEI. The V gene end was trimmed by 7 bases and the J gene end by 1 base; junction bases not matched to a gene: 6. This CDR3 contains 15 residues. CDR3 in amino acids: CASIPTGGSYNEQFF. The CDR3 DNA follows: TGTGCCAGCATCCCCACGGGGGGGTCCTACAATGAGCAGTTCTTC.

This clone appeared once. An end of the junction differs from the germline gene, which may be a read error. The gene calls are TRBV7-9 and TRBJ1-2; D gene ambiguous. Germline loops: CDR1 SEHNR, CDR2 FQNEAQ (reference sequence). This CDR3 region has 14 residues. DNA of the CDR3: TGTGCCAGCAGCTTAGTGGGCAGGAACTCTGGCTACACCTTC. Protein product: CASSLVGRNSGYTF. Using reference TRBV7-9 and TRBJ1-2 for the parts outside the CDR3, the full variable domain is DTGVSQNPRHKITKRGQNVTFRCDPISEHNRLYWYRQTLGQGPEFLTYFQNEAQLEKSRLLSDRFSAERPKGSFSTLEIQRTEQGDSAMYLCASSLVGRNSGYTFGSGTRLTVV.

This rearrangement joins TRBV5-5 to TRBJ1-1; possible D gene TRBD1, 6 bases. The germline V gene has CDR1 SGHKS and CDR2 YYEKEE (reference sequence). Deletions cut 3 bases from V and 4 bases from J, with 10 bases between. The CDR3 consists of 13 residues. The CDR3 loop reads CASSYQGGTEAFF. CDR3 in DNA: TGTGCCAGCAGCTATCAAGGGGGCACTGAAGCTTTCTTT.

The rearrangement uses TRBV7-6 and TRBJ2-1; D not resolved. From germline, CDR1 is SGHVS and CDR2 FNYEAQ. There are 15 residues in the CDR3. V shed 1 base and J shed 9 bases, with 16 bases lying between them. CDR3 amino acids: CASSLEDLAAFEQFF. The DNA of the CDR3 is TGTGCCAGCAGCTTAGAAGACTTAGCTGCTTTTGAGCAGTTCTTC.

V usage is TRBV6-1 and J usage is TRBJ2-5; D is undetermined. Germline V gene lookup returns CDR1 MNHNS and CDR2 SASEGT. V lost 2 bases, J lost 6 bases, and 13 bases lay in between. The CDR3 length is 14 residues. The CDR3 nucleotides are TGTGCCAGCAGTGAAAGTTGGGTAGCCCAGACCCAGTACTTC. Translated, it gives CASSESWVAQTQYF.

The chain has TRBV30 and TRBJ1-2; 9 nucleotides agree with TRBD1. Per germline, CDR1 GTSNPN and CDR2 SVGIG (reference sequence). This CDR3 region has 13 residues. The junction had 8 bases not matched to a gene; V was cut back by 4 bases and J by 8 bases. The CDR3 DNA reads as TGTGCCTGGAACCTGGGACAGGGCTCGGGCTACACCTTC. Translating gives CAWNLGQGSGYTF. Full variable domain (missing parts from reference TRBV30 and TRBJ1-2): SQTIHQWPATLVQPVGSPLSLECTVEGTSNPNLYWYRQAAGRGLQLLFYSVGIGQISSEVPQNLSASRPQDRQFILSSKKLLLSDSGFYLCAWNLGQGSGYTFGSGTRLTVV.

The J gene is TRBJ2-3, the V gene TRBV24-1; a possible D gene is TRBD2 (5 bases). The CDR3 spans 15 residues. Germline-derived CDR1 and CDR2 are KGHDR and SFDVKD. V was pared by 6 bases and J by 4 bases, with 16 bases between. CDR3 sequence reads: CATSWGDLGPDTQYF. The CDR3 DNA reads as TGTGCCACCAGTTGGGGAGACCTCGGCCCAGATACGCAGTATTTT.

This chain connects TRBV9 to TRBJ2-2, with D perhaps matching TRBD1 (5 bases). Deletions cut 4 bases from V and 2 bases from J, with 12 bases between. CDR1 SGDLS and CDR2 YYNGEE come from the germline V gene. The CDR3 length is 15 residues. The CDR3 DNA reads TGTGCCAGCAGCCCAAGGGGCAGAAACACCGGGGAGCTGTTTTTT. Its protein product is CASSPRGRNTGELFF.

The CDR3 nucleotides are TGTGCCTGGAGTGTGGTAGGGAGTAGCGCTGGGGCCAACGTCCTGACTTTC. Amino acid sequence: CAWSVVGSSAGANVLTF. The chain carries TRBV30 and TRBJ2-6, with a weak D call TRBD2 (5 bases). V lost 0 bases and J lost 2, with 14 bases in between. CDR1 and CDR2 (germline): GTSNPN, SVGIG (reference sequence). The CDR3 length is 17 residues.

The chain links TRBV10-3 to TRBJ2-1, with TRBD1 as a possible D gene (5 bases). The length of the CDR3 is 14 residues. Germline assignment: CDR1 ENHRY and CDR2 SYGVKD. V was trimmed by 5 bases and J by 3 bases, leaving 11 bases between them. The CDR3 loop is CAISQGELYNEQFF. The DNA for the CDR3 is TGTGCCATCAGTCAGGGCGAACTCTACAATGAGCAGTTCTTC.

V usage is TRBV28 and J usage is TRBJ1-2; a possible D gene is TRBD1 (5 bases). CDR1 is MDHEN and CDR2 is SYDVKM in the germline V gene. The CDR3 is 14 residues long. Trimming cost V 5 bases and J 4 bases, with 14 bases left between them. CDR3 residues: CASSRPGLFYGYTF. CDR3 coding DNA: TGTGCCAGCAGTAGACCGGGACTGTTCTATGGCTACACCTTC.

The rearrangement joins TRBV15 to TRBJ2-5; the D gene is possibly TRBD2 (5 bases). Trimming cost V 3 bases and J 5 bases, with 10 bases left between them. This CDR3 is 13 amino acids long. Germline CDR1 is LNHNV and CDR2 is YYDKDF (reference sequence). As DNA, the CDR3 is TGTGCCACCAGCAGGGTGGGAGTTGAGACCCAGTACTTC. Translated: CATSRVGVETQYF.

CDR3 region: CASTGQGETQYF. The CDR3 nucleotides are TGCGCCAGCACGGGACAGGGAGAGACCCAGTACTTC. The chain links TRBV10-2 to TRBJ2-5, with TRBD1 matching 9 bases. This CDR3 is built from 12 residues. Germline V gene lookup returns CDR1 WSHSY and CDR2 SAAADI. V shed 7 bases, J shed 4 bases, and the junction held 1 base outside the gene matches.

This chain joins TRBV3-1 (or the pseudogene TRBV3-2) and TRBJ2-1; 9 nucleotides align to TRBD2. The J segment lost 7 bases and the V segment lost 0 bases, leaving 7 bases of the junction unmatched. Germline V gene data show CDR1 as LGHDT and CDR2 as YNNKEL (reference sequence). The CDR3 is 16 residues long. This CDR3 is CASSQDYGSGRNEQFF. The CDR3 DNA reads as TGTGCCAGCAGCCAAGACTATGGTAGCGGGAGAAATGAGCAGTTCTTC.

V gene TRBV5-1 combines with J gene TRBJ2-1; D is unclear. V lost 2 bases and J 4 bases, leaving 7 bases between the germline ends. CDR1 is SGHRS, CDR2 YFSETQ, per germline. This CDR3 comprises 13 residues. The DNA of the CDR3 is TGCGCCAGCAGCTTCGGTCAATACAATGAGCAGTTCTTC. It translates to CASSFGQYNEQFF.

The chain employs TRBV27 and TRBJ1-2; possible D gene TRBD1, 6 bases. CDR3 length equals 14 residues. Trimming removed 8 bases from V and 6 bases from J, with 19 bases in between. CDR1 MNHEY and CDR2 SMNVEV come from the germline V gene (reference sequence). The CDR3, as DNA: TGTGCCAGCTCCAGCGGGGGGGCCATACATGGCTACACCTTC. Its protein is CASSSGGAIHGYTF.

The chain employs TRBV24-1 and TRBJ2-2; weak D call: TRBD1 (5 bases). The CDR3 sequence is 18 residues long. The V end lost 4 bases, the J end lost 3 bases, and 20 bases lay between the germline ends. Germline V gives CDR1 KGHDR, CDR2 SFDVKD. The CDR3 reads CATSEWGGGRGDTGELFF. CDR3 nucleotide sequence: TGTGCCACCAGTGAGTGGGGCGGCGGAAGGGGTGACACCGGGGAGCTGTTTTTT.

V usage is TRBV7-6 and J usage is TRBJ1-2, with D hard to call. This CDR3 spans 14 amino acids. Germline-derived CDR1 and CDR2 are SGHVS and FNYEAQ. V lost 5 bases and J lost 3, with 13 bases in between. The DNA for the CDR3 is TGTGCCAGCAGCCTTGAGACGGGATACTATGGCTACACCTTC. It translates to CASSLETGYYGYTF.